This T cell receptor beta chain was sequenced during a study of T cell repertoires in cytomegalovirus infection (dated by TCRdb to 2018 to 2020). Notes on the research overall: The HLA type of each donor mattered for the analysis, because public TCR beta signatures pointed to carriage of CMV infection along with the matching HLA type. What the research found in general, with its limitations: The ex vivo response was dominated by HLA-C-restricted CMV-specific TCR beta clonotypes, which also provided the single most frequent clonotype in two of eight donors. Cumulative frequency of public TCR beta family members discriminated carriers of CMV infection plus the relevant HLA type in this cohort and an independent roughly 330-donor cohort.

The CDR3, from cysteine to phenylalanine, totals 15 residues. CDR3 DNA is the only sequence kept; it has 45 bases, read in frame from the first base. The germline V gene (reference sequence) sets CDR1 to LNHDA and CDR2 to SQIVND. At the junction V is shortened by 9 bases and J by 0 bases; bases outside the gene matches: 9. There are many counts of this clonotype. Which antigen it targets is not known. It has no much larger one-base neighbor in the sample; base qualities were not kept. Sequenced using an Illumina HiSeq 1500. TCRdb trimmed the raw reads at Q25, called clones with MiXCR and kept productive beta chains. Here each entry gathers all rows of one CDR3 protein and keeps the most common genes and DNA. Within this sample are fewer than 550,000 distinct CDR3 sequences, with 25% to 40% of them counted one time only. Roughly 13% of the sample belongs to the ten largest clones.

This sequence was found in a human donor in good health (CMV status not recorded). Some clones in this sample may be carry-over from other donors' samples. The sequencing input was PBMCs. This sequence uses TRBV19 and TRBJ1-1, and 8 junction bases match TRBD1. The CDR3 is CASSPRTGMNTEAFF. The DNA is TGTGCCAGCAGCCCCCGGACAGGGATGAACACTGAAGCTTTCTTT.